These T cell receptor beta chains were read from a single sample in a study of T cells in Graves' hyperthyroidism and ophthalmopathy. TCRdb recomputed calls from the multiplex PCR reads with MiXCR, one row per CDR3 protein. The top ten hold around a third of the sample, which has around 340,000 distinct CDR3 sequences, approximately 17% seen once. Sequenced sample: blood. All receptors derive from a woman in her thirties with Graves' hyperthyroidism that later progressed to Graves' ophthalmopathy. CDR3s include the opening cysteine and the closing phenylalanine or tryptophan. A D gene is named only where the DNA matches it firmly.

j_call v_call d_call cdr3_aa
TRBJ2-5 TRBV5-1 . CASSLDRALTGTQYF
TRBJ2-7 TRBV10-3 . CAISTLGTSDTGEQYF
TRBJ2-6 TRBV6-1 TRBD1 CASRRQGGGANVLTF
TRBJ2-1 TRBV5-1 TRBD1 CASSSGQDPREYEQFF
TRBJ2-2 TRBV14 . CASSHIASPLPGQVLRGAGELFF
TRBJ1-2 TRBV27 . CASWGRGVGGYTF
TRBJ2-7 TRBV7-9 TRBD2 CASSASGSPSYEQYF
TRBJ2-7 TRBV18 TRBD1 CASSRQGRYEQYF
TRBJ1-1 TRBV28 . CASSQDSGAFF
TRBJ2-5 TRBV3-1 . CASSQDPPEDVRQETQYF
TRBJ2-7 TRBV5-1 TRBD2 CASSSAGLHYEQYF
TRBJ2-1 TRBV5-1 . CASSLGWDFASYNEQFF
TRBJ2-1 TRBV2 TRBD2 CAGTNGLAAFKQFF
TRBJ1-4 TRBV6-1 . CASRDRFGMNEKLFF
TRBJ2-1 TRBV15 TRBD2 CATSSVTSGRIVNEQFF
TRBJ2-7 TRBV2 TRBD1 CASGGQGFGEQYF
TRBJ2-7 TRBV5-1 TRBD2 CASSWETSAYEQYF
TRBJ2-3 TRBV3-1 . CASSQDSTDTQYF
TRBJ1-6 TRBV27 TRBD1 CATDSRDRVERSPLHF
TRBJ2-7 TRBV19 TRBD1 CASSFYGTETYYEQYF
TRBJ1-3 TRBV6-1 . CASSLYPGQSSGNTIYF
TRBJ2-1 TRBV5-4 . CASSLDKRQFF
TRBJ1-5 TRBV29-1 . CSVVVRGGQPQHF
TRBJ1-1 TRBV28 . CASSFGMGTEAFF
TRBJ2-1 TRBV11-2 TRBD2 CASSLVAGVSYNEQFF
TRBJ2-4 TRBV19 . CASSIDRPGPRNIQYF
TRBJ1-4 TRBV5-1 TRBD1 CASSMTGGREEKLFF
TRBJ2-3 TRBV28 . CASSLRGRVQYF
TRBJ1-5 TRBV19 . CASTTGRQPQHF
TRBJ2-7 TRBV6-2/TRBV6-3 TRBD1 CASIARQGYSYEQYF
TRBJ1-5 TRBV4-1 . CASSQGGQGTQPQHF
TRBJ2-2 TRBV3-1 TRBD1 CASSLPTGWDANTGELFF
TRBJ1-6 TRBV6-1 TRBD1 CASGPGQSSYNSPLHF
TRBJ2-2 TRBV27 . CASSRLVGFRNTGELFF
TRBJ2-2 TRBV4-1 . CASAGEETGELFF
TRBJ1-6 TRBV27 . CASSPTRGVESYNSPLHF
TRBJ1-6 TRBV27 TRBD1 CASGPGQHNSPLHF
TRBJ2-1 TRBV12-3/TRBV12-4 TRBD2 CASRRLAGGNEQFF
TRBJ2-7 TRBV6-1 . CASSDRRGREQYF
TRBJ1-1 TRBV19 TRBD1 CASKDRDRIEAFF
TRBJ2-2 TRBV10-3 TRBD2 CAISTSGGMNTGELFF